The source of this T cell receptor beta chain is a study of T cell repertoires in cytomegalovirus infection (dated by TCRdb to the late 2010s). Background on the whole study: The HLA type of each donor mattered for the analysis, because public TCR beta signatures pointed to carriage of CMV infection along with the matching HLA type. Here is what the overall study found, with its caveats: In both this cohort and an independent roughly 360-donor cohort, the cumulative frequency of public TCR beta family members distinguished carriers of CMV infection plus the relevant HLA type. The ex vivo response was dominated by HLA-C-restricted CMV-specific TCR beta clonotypes, which also provided the single most frequent clonotype in two of eight donors.

The germline V end is reduced by 1 base and the J end by 2 bases; junction bases left unmatched: 3. In the germline V gene, CDR1 corresponds to SNHLY and CDR2 to FYNNEI. Its CDR3 holds 15 amino acids, cysteine through phenylalanine. Only CDR3 DNA is held: 45 bases, read in frame from base 1. The sequencing machine was an Illumina HiSeq 1500. In TCRdb, the public reads were trimmed at Q25 with fastp and aligned with MiXCR, with productive beta chains retained. Each CDR3 protein gets just one entry, which takes the most common genes and DNA from the rows behind it. For this sample the table gives 290,000 or so distinct CDR3 sequences, of which roughly 9.3% were detected only once. The ten most abundant clones make up around 2.4% of the sample. Details on this clonotype: Its antigen remains undetermined. No per-base quality is available; no much larger clone lies one base away.

The chain couples TRBV2 to TRBJ2-5; 8 bases in the junction line up with TRBD2. The TCR comes from a human donor in good health (CMV status not recorded). Some clones in this sample may be carry-over from other donors' samples. The source material was PBMCs. The nucleotide sequence is TGTGCCAGCAGTGAAGGGTCTAGCGGGCAAGAGACCCAGTACTTC. Its protein is CASSEGSSGQETQYF.